The 18 T cell receptor beta chains in this list originate from one sample, sequenced in a study of T cells after yellow fever vaccination. MiXCR, run by TCRdb on the 5' RACE reads, gives a single entry per CDR3 protein. The profile shows about 360,000 distinct CDR3 sequences, around 6.5% of them singletons. Here the sequenced sample was PBMCs, taken 5 days after the yellow fever booster vaccination. Every receptor here comes from a man in his thirties or forties who received the YFV17D yellow fever vaccine.

V usage is TRBV14 and J usage is TRBJ2-5; TRBD1 agrees at 7 bases. Trimming removed 0 bases from V and 4 bases from J; junction bases left unmatched: 17. This CDR3 has 19 amino acids. Germline-derived CDR1 and CDR2 are SGHDN and FVKESK. The CDR3 bases are TGTGCCAGCAGCCAAGAGGCCCCCCGACAGGGTCTTAGGGTAGAGACCCAGTACTTC. The encoded protein is CASSQEAPRQGLRVETQYF. Complete variable domain (other parts from reference TRBV14 and TRBJ2-5): EAGVTQFPSHSVIEKGQTVTLRCDPISGHDNLYWYRRVMGKEIKFLLHFVKESKQDESGMPNNRFLAERTGGTYSTLKVQPAELEDSGVYFCASSQEAPRQGLRVETQYFGPGTRLLVL.

This clonotype has ten or more counts. The chain uses TRBV29-1 and TRBJ2-5, with 7 bases fitting TRBD2. Losses at the gene ends were 3 bases for V and 3 bases for J; bases not matched to a gene: 7. The CDR3 has 14 amino acids. Germline CDR1 is SQVTM and CDR2 is ANQGSEA. CDR3 bases: TGCAGCGTTGAGCCTTGGGGGGGGAAAGAGACCCAGTACTTC. Protein: CSVEPWGGKETQYF.

This clonotype was observed many times. V and J are TRBV20-1 and TRBJ2-1, with 8 bases that match TRBD2. The ends lost 3 bases at V and 12 bases at J; junction bases unmatched: 4. Looked up from germline, CDR1 is DFQATT and CDR2 is SNEGSKA (reference sequence). This CDR3 spans 11 amino acids. CDR3 sequence reads: CSASWREVQFF. Here the CDR3 DNA reads TGCAGTGCTAGCTGGCGGGAGGTGCAGTTCTTC.

This clonotype was seen repeatedly, ten times or more. This chain connects TRBV5-1 to TRBJ2-3, with D tentatively TRBD1 or TRBD2 (6 bases each). Germline V lookup: CDR1 SGHRS, CDR2 YFSETQ. The CDR3 sequence is 14 residues long. V shed 3 bases and J shed 1 base, with 9 bases lying between them. The CDR3 loop is CASSSGGGTDTQYF. The CDR3 nucleotides are TGCGCCAGCAGCTCCGGGGGCGGCACAGATACGCAGTATTTT.

Only a few counts were recorded for this clonotype. Compared with germline, one end of the junction differs, possibly owing to a read error. The chain combines TRBV7-7 with TRBJ2-3, with 10 bases fitting TRBD1. The CDR3 is made up of 15 amino acids. Per the germline V gene, CDR1 is SSHAT and CDR2 is FNYEAQ (reference sequence). The DNA of the CDR3 is TGTGCTAGCAGCTTAGGGACAGGGGTTGGAGATACGCAGTATTTT. Protein product: CASSLGTGVGDTQYF.

DNA for the CDR3: TGCAGCGTTGATAATCCGGGTTCCACCGGGGAGCTGTTTTTT. Its protein product is CSVDNPGSTGELFF. The chain carries TRBV29-1 and TRBJ2-2; D call uncertain. The V gene's germline CDR1 is SQVTM and CDR2 ANQGSEA. V dropped 3 bases and J dropped 4 bases, with 12 bases sitting between them. There are 14 residues in the CDR3.

This clonotype was seen only a few times. CDR3 loop: CASETPGDEKLFF. In nucleotides, the CDR3 is TGTGCCAGTGAGACCCCGGGGGATGAAAAACTGTTTTTT. V is TRBV25-1 and J is TRBJ1-4; TRBD1 is a possible D gene (5 bases). Germline values: CDR1 MGHDK, CDR2 SYGVNS. Trimming took 9 bases from V and 6 from J, leaving 14 bases between them. The CDR3 is 13 amino acids.

The rearrangement uses TRBV6-2 or TRBV6-3 and TRBJ2-1, with TRBD1 as a possible D gene (6 bases). Trimming removed 4 bases from V and 3 bases from J, with 13 bases in between. The CDR3 totals 15 residues. CDR1 is MNHEY and CDR2 is SVGEGT in the germline V gene. CDR3: CASSSGTQLYNEQFF. Written as DNA, the CDR3 is TGTGCCAGCAGTTCCGGGACACAACTCTACAATGAGCAGTTCTTC.

In its sample, this clonotype was seen many times. The chain recombines TRBV18 with TRBJ1-1; 9 nucleotides match TRBD1. CDR3 length: 13 amino acids. Per germline, CDR1 KGHSH and CDR2 LQKENI. Trimming removed 6 bases from V and 5 bases from J; junction bases left unmatched: 4. CDR3 coding DNA: TGTGCCAGCTCCGGACAGGGGAGGACTGAAGCTTTCTTT. Protein product: CASSGQGRTEAFF.

Ten or more counts support this clonotype. This chain uses TRBV5-4 with TRBJ2-7; 9 bases align to TRBD1. The CDR3 has 14 amino acids. V lost 3 bases to trimming and J lost 7 bases; unmatched junction nucleotides: 8. Germline V gives CDR1 SGHNT, CDR2 YYREEE (reference sequence). CDR3 residues: CASSSRDRDSEQYF. The CDR3 coding sequence is TGTGCCAGCAGCTCCCGGGACAGGGATTCGGAGCAGTACTTC.

This clonotype has a handful of counts. J is TRBJ2-3 and V is TRBV20-1; no definite D call. The CDR3 is 11 amino acids. In germline, CDR1 is DFQATT, CDR2 SNEGSKA (reference sequence). V gave up 3 bases and J gave up 7 bases, with 8 bases separating them. The CDR3 reads CSASGSNTQYF. CDR3 sequence (DNA): TGCAGTGCTAGCGGGTCGAATACGCAGTATTTT.

This clonotype was seen at least ten times. The chain recombines TRBV5-1 with TRBJ2-1; 10 bases are shared with TRBD1. CDR1 and CDR2 from the germline V gene are SGHRS and YFSETQ. Germline trimming cut 0 bases from V and 6 bases from J; bases unmatched to any gene: 6. The CDR3 runs to 16 residues. The DNA for the CDR3 is TGCGCCAGCAGCTTGGTGACAGGGGGCAAAGGCAATGAGCAGTTCTTC. Its translation is CASSLVTGGKGNEQFF.

This chain links TRBV7-2 with TRBJ2-7; a possible D gene is TRBD1 (6 bases). CDR3 size: 11 residues. Between the trimmed V and J ends, which lost 5 bases and 7 bases, there was a span of 9 bases. Germline CDR1 and CDR2: SGHTA and FQGNSA. The CDR3 region is CASSQGCEQYF. For the CDR3, the DNA is TGTGCCAGCAGCCAGGGGTGTGAGCAGTACTTC.

There are a few counts of this clonotype. The V call is TRBV7-2, the J call TRBJ2-7; 11 bases map to TRBD2. The trim removed 5 bases at V and 4 bases at J, leaving 7 bases unmatched. Germline V gene data show CDR1 as SGHTA and CDR2 as FQGNSA. This CDR3 is built from 15 residues. CDR3 region: CASSPGLAGIYEQYF. The CDR3 coding sequence is TGTGCCAGCAGCCCAGGACTAGCGGGCATTTACGAGCAGTACTTC.

This clonotype was observed many times. The rearrangement joins TRBV29-1 to TRBJ2-2; 8 nucleotides match TRBD1. Trimming cost V 2 bases and J 6 bases; bases outside gene matches: 8. In germline, CDR1 is SQVTM, CDR2 ANQGSEA. The CDR3 spans 15 residues. The CDR3 nucleotides are TGCAGCGTTGAAAGTCGGACAGGGCGTCCCGGGGAGCTGTTTTTT. This gives the protein CSVESRTGRPGELFF.

The sample holds a few counts of this clonotype. The chain uses TRBV20-1 and TRBJ2-1; weak D call: TRBD1 (6 bases). CDR1 and CDR2 from the germline V gene are DFQATT and SNEGSKA (reference sequence). The length of the CDR3 is 10 residues. CDR3: CRAGADEQFF. CDR3 coding DNA: TGCAGGGCAGGGGCAGATGAGCAGTTCTTC.

The sample holds many counts of this clonotype. V usage is TRBV29-1 and J usage is TRBJ1-1; weak D call: TRBD1 (5 bases). The germline CDR1 and CDR2 sequences are SQVTM and ANQGSEA. V was clipped by 4 bases and J by 5 bases, with 5 bases between them. The CDR3 extends over 10 amino acids. The CDR3 protein is CSVGGTEAFF. The CDR3 nucleotides are TGCAGCGTTGGGGGGACTGAAGCTTTCTTT.

This clonotype was counted only a few times. V and J are TRBV25-1 and TRBJ1-4; TRBD1 is a possible D gene (6 bases). The CDR3 totals 15 residues. Trimming removed 3 bases from V and 5 bases from J, with 13 bases in between. Germline V gives CDR1 MGHDK, CDR2 SYGVNS. CDR3 bases: TGTGCCAGCAGTGATCCGAGGGGGTTCAATGAAAAACTGTTTTTT. Protein product: CASSDPRGFNEKLFF.